Listed below are T cell receptor beta chains from one sample, sequenced in a study of T cell repertoires in cytomegalovirus infection. Using its own MiXCR run on the reads, TCRdb lists one record per CDR3 protein. The repertoire holds around 530,000 distinct CDR3 sequences, approximately 15% seen once, with 20% to 30% in the top ten. The sequenced sample was CD8+ T cells from PBMCs. The receptors were gathered from a human donor in good health (CMV status not recorded). Some clones in this sample may be carry-over from other donors' samples. Both conserved end residues are part of each CDR3. A D gene is named only where the DNA matches it firmly. A row's size may be missing; if present it is once, few, many or a size class.

d_gene: TRBD2
abundance: few
len: 15
v_gene: TRBV19
CDR3aa: CASSIASGGRGEQFF

d_gene: .
abundance: many
len: 16
v_gene: TRBV2
CDR3aa: CASSEHTSDSGNTIYF

d_gene: TRBD2
abundance: .
len: 18
v_gene: TRBV5-4
CDR3aa: CASSLSLAGGSSTDTQYF

d_gene: .
abundance: few
len: 16
v_gene: TRBV4-1
CDR3aa: CASSQGFRGAGETQYF

d_gene: .
abundance: .
len: 14
v_gene: TRBV6-1
CDR3aa: CASSSFTVGYEQYF

d_gene: .
abundance: .
len: 14
v_gene: TRBV15
CDR3aa: CATSSSDSHYEQYF

d_gene: .
abundance: many
len: 12
v_gene: TRBV27
CDR3aa: CASSLRYNEQFF

d_gene: .
abundance: few
len: 12
v_gene: TRBV2
CDR3aa: CASSEGGNTQYF

d_gene: .
abundance: many
len: 15
v_gene: TRBV7-2
CDR3aa: CASSQRSRSTDTQYF

d_gene: .
abundance: many
len: 15
v_gene: TRBV7-9
CDR3aa: CASSGGAGVNQPQHF

d_gene: TRBD2
abundance: few
len: 13
v_gene: TRBV24-1
CDR3aa: CATSDLLANEQFF

d_gene: .
abundance: many
len: 15
v_gene: TRBV7-8
CDR3aa: CASSLASLDTDTQYF

d_gene: .
abundance: many
len: 17
v_gene: TRBV12-5
CDR3aa: CASGLQVLVIGNTEAFF

d_gene: TRBD2
abundance: few
len: 13
v_gene: TRBV20-1
CDR3aa: CSANWGGSYEQYF

d_gene: .
abundance: many
len: 15
v_gene: TRBV7-8
CDR3aa: CASSLDQWGVYGYTF

d_gene: TRBD2
abundance: once
len: 15
v_gene: TRBV27
CDR3aa: CASRTASGTAGELFF

d_gene: .
abundance: many
len: 14
v_gene: TRBV11-2
CDR3aa: CASSLSGHNYEQYF

d_gene: TRBD1
abundance: few
len: 15
v_gene: TRBV3-1
CDR3aa: CASSHGTAGNQPQHF

d_gene: TRBD1
abundance: few
len: 15
v_gene: TRBV7-7
CDR3aa: CASSSGTGPNEKLFF

d_gene: .
abundance: few
len: 14
v_gene: TRBV27
CDR3aa: CASSLSNSVYEQYF

d_gene: TRBD2
abundance: many
len: 16
v_gene: TRBV6-5
CDR3aa: CASSYSGLEWTNEQFF

d_gene: .
abundance: many
len: 14
v_gene: TRBV7-9
CDR3aa: CASSLVVVGTEAFF

d_gene: TRBD1
abundance: .
len: 15
v_gene: TRBV6-1
CDR3aa: CASIPGGTGRTEQYF

d_gene: .
abundance: few
len: 15
v_gene: TRBV27
CDR3aa: CASSSVGRENEKLFF

d_gene: .
abundance: many
len: 19
v_gene: TRBV19
CDR3aa: CASSMFKEGANSGTGELFF

d_gene: TRBD1
abundance: many
len: 16
v_gene: TRBV6-6
CDR3aa: CASSSRDRGRRYEQYF

d_gene: .
abundance: many
len: 19
v_gene: TRBV7-9
CDR3aa: CASSLAPGLRPATNEKLFF

d_gene: .
abundance: few
len: 10
v_gene: TRBV20-1
CDR3aa: CSASHSPLHF

d_gene: TRBD1
abundance: many
len: 18
v_gene: TRBV4-2
CDR3aa: CASSPYQSDRESVYGYTF

d_gene: .
abundance: few
len: 13
v_gene: TRBV27
CDR3aa: CASSLIAHGELFF

d_gene: .
abundance: many
len: 13
v_gene: TRBV7-3
CDR3aa: CASSLNSGETQYF

d_gene: TRBD2
abundance: many
len: 14
v_gene: TRBV7-2
CDR3aa: CASSLGGVYNEQFF

d_gene: .
abundance: few
len: 18
v_gene: TRBV19
CDR3aa: CASSIAPTKLTSTDTQYF